Sequencing of this T cell receptor beta chain was carried out in a study of blood T cell repertoires in COVID-19. Profiled with immunoSEQ multiplex PCR; TCRdb holds only in-frame clones, not every one. The sample lists fewer than 150,000 clones; approximately 84% were seen once. What was sequenced was PBMCs or T cells enriched from blood (not recorded which). The source is a middle-aged man in a cohort exposed to, infected with or recovered from COVID-19 (not recorded which).

The CDR3 DNA is TGTGCCAGCAGCCAGCGGGACTCGCCAACCTACGAGCAGTACTTC. This translates into CASSQRDSPTYEQYF. The chain links TRBV7-9 to TRBJ2-7; 7 positions agree with TRBD2. Germline CDR1 SEHNR, CDR2 FQNEAQ (reference sequence). The CDR3 is made up of 15 amino acids. J lost 2 bases, V lost 5 bases, and 9 bases had no gene match.